A single sample is the source of the 20 T cell receptor beta chains below, sequenced in a study of T cell repertoires in cytomegalovirus infection. These receptors lack a known antigen. TCRdb reanalysed the reads using MiXCR and keeps one entry per CDR3 protein. Of 900,000 to 950,000 distinct CDR3 sequences listed, 31% are singletons. Sequenced material: cultured CD8+ T cells from PBMCs, taken from culture after CMV antigen stimulation. These receptors were collected from a human donor in good health (CMV status not recorded). Some clones in this sample may be carry-over from other donors' samples.

This clonotype was observed a handful of times. This chain joins TRBV2 and TRBJ2-1; either TRBD1 or TRBD2 may supply D (5 bases each). Germline assignment: CDR1 SNHLY and CDR2 FYNNEI. V lost 3 bases and J 2 bases, leaving 17 bases between the germline ends. This CDR3 region has 17 residues. The CDR3 reads CASSEDLKGTPYNEQFF. For the CDR3, the DNA is TGTGCCAGCAGTGAGGACCTGAAAGGGACCCCCTACAATGAGCAGTTCTTC.

This clonotype was observed many times. The V gene is TRBV12-3 or TRBV12-4, the J gene TRBJ1-5; D not certain. The ends were cut back, 1 base at V and 11 bases at J, with 9 bases in the middle. This CDR3 region has 12 residues. Here the CDR3 DNA reads TGTGCCAGCAGTTTAGGAGCAACTACCCAGCATTTT. Translated, it gives CASSLGATTQHF.

This clonotype was counted many times. V is TRBV7-2 and J is TRBJ2-5; a possible D gene is TRBD2 (5 bases). The V and J ends lost 7 bases and 5 bases respectively, with 20 bases between them. The CDR3 loop spans 15 amino acids. Looked up from germline, CDR1 is SGHTA and CDR2 is FQGNSA. The DNA for the CDR3 is TGTGCCAGCACCCCCACCGCGAGGGCCGGGGAGACCCAGTACTTC. This gives the protein CASTPTARAGETQYF. Filled out from reference TRBV7-2 and TRBJ2-5, the complete variable domain reads GAGVSQSPSNKVTEKGKDVELRCDPISGHTALYWYRQSLGQGLEFLIYFQGNSAPDKSGLPSDRFSAERTGGSVSTLTIQRTQQEDSAVYLCASTPTARAGETQYFGPGTRLLVL.

Relative to its sample, this clonotype is medium-sized. The chain uses TRBV7-2 and TRBJ2-2; 8 bases fit TRBD2. Germline V gene sequence: CDR1 SGHTA, CDR2 FQGNSA. The CDR3 extends over 14 amino acids. The ends lost 5 bases at V and 7 bases at J; junction bases unmatched: 6. The CDR3 DNA follows: TGTGCCAGCAGCCCCGGGGGGGCCGGCGGGGAGCTGTTTTTT. It codes for CASSPGGAGGELFF.

The genes are TRBV19 and TRBJ2-3; D is perhaps TRBD2 (6 bases). Per germline, CDR1 LNHDA and CDR2 SQIVND (reference sequence). CDR3 length equals 14 residues. Trimming cost V 8 bases and J 4 bases, with 16 bases left between them. Written as DNA, the CDR3 is TGTGCCAGTTGGGACTTGCTTTATCCAGATACGCAGTATTTT. Protein sequence: CASWDLLYPDTQYF.

This clonotype was observed many times. This chain uses TRBV7-9 with TRBJ2-7, with D unclear. The CDR3 has 12 amino acids. Germline V gene data show CDR1 as SEHNR and CDR2 as FQNEAQ (reference sequence). V lost 6 bases to trimming and J lost 0 bases, with 6 bases between them. CDR3 bases: TGTGCCAGCAGTTCACACTCCTACGAGCAGTACTTC. Protein product: CASSSHSYEQYF.

This clonotype came up a few times. This chain links TRBV6-5 with TRBJ2-1; TRBD2 might be the D (6 bases). CDR3 length: 14 residues. Germline V lookup: CDR1 MNHEY, CDR2 SVGAGI. The V end lost 2 bases, the J end lost 5 bases, and 10 bases lay between the germline ends. This CDR3 reads CASSYAGIDNEQFF. The DNA for the CDR3 is TGTGCCAGCAGTTACGCGGGGATCGACAATGAGCAGTTCTTC.

In its sample, this clonotype was seen a few times. This rearrangement joins TRBV5-4 to TRBJ2-7, with TRBD1 matching 11 bases. The CDR3 consists of 13 residues. Losses at the gene ends were 3 bases for V and 6 bases for J; bases not matched to a gene: 2. CDR1 is SGHNT and CDR2 is YYREEE in the germline V gene (reference sequence). CDR3 protein: CASSSDRGPEQYV. The CDR3 DNA is TGTGCCAGCAGCTCGGACAGGGGGCCCGAGCAGTACGTC.

The chain combines TRBV28 with TRBJ2-7; 11 nucleotides line up with TRBD1. The V segment lost 7 bases and the J segment 7 bases; nucleotides outside the gene matches: 9. There are 14 residues in the CDR3. The germline CDR1 and CDR2 sequences are MDHEN and SYDVKM. CDR3 DNA: TGTGCCAGCACCGAGGACAGGGGGCGTGATGAGCAGTACGTC. As protein: CASTEDRGRDEQYV.

This clonotype was seen a few times. The chain joins TRBV10-2 to TRBJ1-1; weak D call: TRBD1 (5 bases). The CDR3 sequence is 15 residues long. CDR1 is WSHSY and CDR2 is SAAADI in the germline V gene. The ends were cut back, 3 bases at V and 5 bases at J, with 16 bases in the middle. The DNA of the CDR3 is TGCGCCAGCAGTGACGGCTTGAGGGGCCGGACTGAAGCTTTCTTT. Translating it yields CASSDGLRGRTEAFF.

This clonotype showed up just a few times. The chain uses TRBV7-9 and TRBJ1-6, with unresolved D. V lost 11 bases, J lost 6 bases, and 17 bases lay in between. The CDR3 covers 14 residues. Germline V gene sequence: CDR1 SEHNR, CDR2 FQNEAQ (reference sequence). The CDR3 sequence: CAGSPGNFNSPLHF. The CDR3, as DNA: TGTGCCGGAAGCCCCGGGAATTTTAATTCACCCCTCCACTTT.

This clonotype was found a few times. The rearrangement joins TRBV19 to TRBJ1-5; TRBD1 matches 10 bases. CDR3 length: 19 amino acids. V was clipped by 3 bases and J by 0 bases; unmatched bases: 11. From germline, CDR1 is LNHDA and CDR2 SQIVND (reference sequence). CDR3 nucleotide sequence: TGTGCCAGTAGTATGACGTCGGACAGGGGGTTCCTTAGCAATCAGCCCCAGCATTTT. The encoded protein is CASSMTSDRGFLSNQPQHF. Complete variable domain (other parts from reference TRBV19 and TRBJ1-5): DGGITQSPKYLFRKEGQNVTLSCEQNLNHDAMYWYRQDPGQGLRLIYYSQIVNDFQKGDIAEGYSVSREKKESFPLTVTSAQKNPTAFYLCASSMTSDRGFLSNQPQHFGDGTRLSIL.

In this sample, this clonotype turned up many times. The chain is built from TRBV7-2 and TRBJ2-1; a weak D match, TRBD2 (5 bases). Germline V gene data show CDR1 as SGHTA and CDR2 as FQGNSA. The CDR3 spans 13 residues. V dropped 5 bases and J dropped 8 bases, with 13 bases sitting between them. The CDR3 DNA reads TGTGCCAGCAGCATCCGGGGTGGAGATGAGCAGTTCTTC. As protein: CASSIRGGDEQFF.

The CDR3 nucleotides are TGTGCCAGCAGTGAGTGGCAGAATGAGCAGTTCTTC. Its translation: CASSEWQNEQFF. This rearrangement joins TRBV25-1 to TRBJ2-1; no clear D. The length of the CDR3 is 12 residues. The V gene lost 3 bases and the J gene lost 7 bases, with 7 bases spanning the gap. Germline CDR1 MGHDK, CDR2 SYGVNS.

The chain recombines TRBV27 with TRBJ2-1; weak D call: TRBD2 (5 bases). There are 17 residues in the CDR3. Germline CDR1 reads MNHEY; CDR2 reads SMNVEV (reference sequence). The V end was cut by 4 bases, the J end by 0 bases, with 16 bases between. Here the CDR3 reads CASSSPTSSSSYNEQFF. The CDR3 DNA follows: TGTGCCAGCAGTTCCCCCACTAGTTCGAGCTCCTACAATGAGCAGTTCTTC.

This clonotype was detected only a few times. V usage is TRBV5-6 and J usage is TRBJ1-2; tentative D call: TRBD1 (6 bases). CDR1 is SGHDT and CDR2 is YYEEEE in the germline V gene. V lost 4 bases and J 4 bases, leaving 14 bases between the germline ends. This CDR3 spans 14 amino acids. The CDR3: CASSAVGAGYGYTF. As DNA, the CDR3 is TGTGCCAGCAGCGCAGTGGGGGCCGGCTATGGCTACACCTTC.

This clonotype was counted ten times or more. V gene TRBV7-9 combines with J gene TRBJ2-1; TRBD2 matches at 14 bases. The CDR3 loop spans 17 amino acids. Per germline, CDR1 SEHNR and CDR2 FQNEAQ (reference sequence). Trimming at V came to 3 bases and at J to 7 bases, leaving 8 bases not matched to a gene. This CDR3 is CASSLTSGGASVNEQFF. CDR3 nucleotide sequence: TGTGCCAGCAGCTTGACTAGCGGGGGGGCCTCGGTAAATGAGCAGTTCTTC. The full variable domain, its missing parts supplied by reference TRBV7-9 and TRBJ2-1, is DTGVSQNPRHKITKRGQNVTFRCDPISEHNRLYWYRQTLGQGPEFLTYFQNEAQLEKSRLLSDRFSAERPKGSFSTLEIQRTEQGDSAMYLCASSLTSGGASVNEQFFGPGTRLTVL.

This clonotype was found many times. V is TRBV7-9 and J is TRBJ1-2; maybe TRBD1 (6 bases). Trimming removed 5 bases from V and 4 bases from J, with 17 bases in between. This CDR3 contains 15 residues. Germline V gene sequence: CDR1 SEHNR, CDR2 FQNEAQ (reference sequence). Here the CDR3 reads CASSGYREAGYGYTF. The CDR3 DNA sequence: TGTGCCAGCAGCGGTTACAGGGAGGCTGGCTATGGCTACACCTTC.

This clonotype was seen a few times. V and J are TRBV7-9 and TRBJ2-5; the D call may be TRBD1 or TRBD2 (5 bases each). This CDR3 region has 19 residues. The V gene's germline CDR1 is SEHNR and CDR2 FQNEAQ (reference sequence). Trimming took 5 bases from V and 0 from J, leaving 25 bases between them. CDR3 sequence: CASSQLRDGEPTDQETQYF. DNA for the CDR3: TGTGCCAGCAGCCAACTTCGGGACGGGGAACCAACCGACCAAGAGACCCAGTACTTC.

Remarks on this clonotype: The junction departs from the called germline gene at one end, perhaps through a read error. The V and J genes are TRBV2 and TRBJ2-5; D not resolved. The CDR3 is 10 amino acids. CDR1 and CDR2 (germline): SNHLY, FYNNEI. The CDR3 sequence is CASGIAFQNF. The CDR3 nucleotides read TGTGCCAGCGGCATCGCGTTCCAGAACTTC.